This entry concerns a single T cell receptor beta chain. Its target is unknown. These data come from a study of Graves' ophthalmopathy and Graves' hyperthyroidism. No ophthalmopathy within 18 months of follow-up signified stable hyperthyroidism. Pregnant or lactating patients and those with other autoimmune diseases or uncontrolled infections were excluded. Orbital computed tomography, together with clinical symptoms, serum thyroxine, TRAb and thyroid ultrasound, was used for diagnosis. This CDR3 contains 13 residues. Germline V gene lookup returns CDR1 LGHDT and CDR2 YNNKEL (reference sequence). Trimming left V 3 bases short and J 4 bases short, with 9 bases between. The authors amplified TCR beta CDR3 regions from RNA transcripts. After a first-round RT-PCR with HTBI primers, a second-round multiplex PCR was run. A single record per CDR3 protein comes from TCRdb applying MiXCR to the multiplex PCR reads. Seen here are a few hundred thousand distinct CDR3 sequences, roughly 17% observed once, and the top ten hold roughly 2.4%.

The study, taken as a whole, reports: A classifier, a 13-signature model, separated ophthalmopathy from stable hyperthyroidism with nearly 90% sensitivity and approximately 81% specificity.

The V and J genes are TRBV3-1 and TRBJ1-2; possibly TRBD1 for D (5 bases). The sequencing input was peripheral blood. The TCR was taken from an adult woman with stable Graves' hyperthyroidism. CDR3 DNA sequence: TGTGCCAGCAGCCACGTCGGGGGCTATGGCTACACCTTC. This translates into CASSHVGGYGYTF. Full variable domain (remainder filled in from reference TRBV3-1 and TRBJ1-2): DTAVSQTPKYLVTQMGNDKSIKCEQNLGHDTMYWYKQDSKKFLKIMFSYNNKELIINETVPNRFSPKSPDKAHLNLHINSLELGDSAVYFCASSHVGGYGYTFGSGTRLTVV.